Shown below are 25 T cell receptor beta chains from a single sample sequenced in a study of T cells in Graves' hyperthyroidism and ophthalmopathy. The TCR beta CDR3 regions underwent amplification using RNA transcripts as the source. A first-round RT-PCR of the TCR CDR3 used the HTBI primer set. MiXCR, applied by TCRdb to the multiplex PCR reads, yields one record per CDR3 protein. The table has a few hundred thousand distinct CDR3 sequences, about a sixth seen once; the top ten hold roughly 3.5%. Sequencing used blood. The receptors stem from a woman aged 40 to 49 with Graves' ophthalmopathy.

This clonotype appeared many times. The rearrangement joins TRBV6-1 to TRBJ2-5; D is perhaps TRBD1 or TRBD2 (6 bases each). CDR3 size: 16 residues. Trimming pared 0 bases from V and 2 bases from J, leaving 13 bases between. Germline V lookup: CDR1 MNHNS, CDR2 SASEGT. This CDR3 is CASSEAEGGGQETQYF. Written as DNA, the CDR3 is TGTGCCAGCAGTGAAGCGGAGGGGGGCGGACAAGAGACCCAGTACTTC.

V usage is TRBV29-1 and J usage is TRBJ2-7; 9 nucleotides align to TRBD1. Looked up from germline, CDR1 is SQVTM and CDR2 is ANQGSEA. Trimming took 4 bases from V and 4 from J; bases not matched to a gene: 8. The CDR3 extends over 14 amino acids. The CDR3 bases are TGCAGCGTTGCGGGGGACAGGGAGAAATACGAGCAGTACTTC. This sequence encodes CSVAGDREKYEQYF.

The chain links TRBV3-1 to TRBJ2-5, with D hard to call. The CDR3 extends over 13 amino acids. Germline V gene data show CDR1 as LGHDT and CDR2 as YNNKEL (reference sequence). V was cut by 7 bases and J by 2 bases, with 11 bases left in between. The CDR3 DNA sequence: TGTGCCAGCAACCAGCGCCTACAAGAGACCCAGTACTTC. It encodes CASNQRLQETQYF.

The chain couples TRBV20-1 to TRBJ2-7; D may be TRBD1 (5 bases). The V gene lost 4 bases and the J gene lost 0 bases, with 7 bases spanning the gap. In germline, CDR1 is DFQATT, CDR2 SNEGSKA (reference sequence). The CDR3 loop spans 12 amino acids. CDR3: CSATDTSYEQYF. CDR3 DNA: TGCAGTGCTACGGACACCTCCTACGAGCAGTACTTC.

This clonotype was seen at least ten times. The chain combines TRBV20-1 with TRBJ1-2; no definite D call. Germline V gene lookup returns CDR1 DFQATT and CDR2 SNEGSKA (reference sequence). The CDR3 has 13 residues. V dropped 0 bases and J dropped 3 bases, with 8 bases sitting between them. This CDR3 reads CSARDMGDYGYTF. CDR3 coding DNA: TGCAGTGCTAGAGATATGGGAGACTATGGCTACACCTTC.

This clonotype has ten or more counts. The J gene is TRBJ2-1, the V gene TRBV19; 10 bases agree with TRBD1. Looked up from germline, CDR1 is LNHDA and CDR2 is SQIVND (reference sequence). The V and J ends lost 2 bases and 10 bases, in that order; junction bases with no gene match: 8. The CDR3 totals 15 residues. CDR3 protein: CASSILNDRGLEQFF. DNA for the CDR3: TGTGCCAGTAGTATACTGAACGACAGGGGGCTAGAGCAGTTCTTC.

Concerning this clonotype itself: At one boundary the junction diverges from the germline segment, which might be a read error. The chain combines TRBV5-1 with TRBJ1-4, with TRBD1 as a possible D gene (5 bases). The CDR3 spans 12 residues. Germline lookup yields CDR1 SGHRS and CDR2 YFSETQ. This CDR3 is CASSSTGEKLFF. CDR3 in DNA: TGCGCCAGCAGCTCAACAGGTGAAAAGCTGTTTTTT.

V and J are TRBV10-3 and TRBJ2-2; the match to TRBD2 covers 9 bases. In germline, CDR1 is ENHRY, CDR2 SYGVKD. J was trimmed by 2 bases and V by 10 bases; bases with no gene match: 14. This CDR3 comprises 17 residues. As DNA, the CDR3 is TGTGCCAGCAGGGCGGGGGGGCTAGTATATAACACCGGGGAGCTGTTTTTT. Residues: CASRAGGLVYNTGELFF.

The chain joins TRBV5-1 to TRBJ2-1; a possible D gene is TRBD1 (6 bases). V was clipped by 5 bases and J by 6 bases, with 30 bases between them. This CDR3 has 19 residues. CDR1 and CDR2 (germline): SGHRS, YFSETQ. Here the CDR3 DNA reads TGCGCCAGCAGGCAAACAACGACCAAGATAGGGGGTATGGGCAATGAGCAGTTCTTC. Encoded protein: CASRQTTTKIGGMGNEQFF.

This clonotype has at least ten counts. The V and J genes are TRBV2 and TRBJ2-3; unclear D gene. CDR3 length: 13 residues. V was trimmed by 4 bases and J by 2 bases, leaving 7 bases between them. Per the germline V gene, CDR1 is SNHLY and CDR2 is FYNNEI. CDR3: CASSGTFTDTQYF. The CDR3 DNA is TGTGCCAGCAGTGGGACGTTCACAGATACGCAGTATTTT.

This clonotype was observed at least ten times. The chain is built from TRBV3-1 and TRBJ1-2; no clear D. This CDR3 comprises 14 residues. Germline V CDR1 and CDR2: LGHDT, YNNKEL (reference sequence). The V end was cut by 5 bases, the J end by 5 bases, with 15 bases between. Here the CDR3 DNA reads TGTGCCAGCAGCTCCCGTAGAGCGGAATATGGCTACACCTTC. This encodes CASSSRRAEYGYTF.

The chain combines TRBV18 with TRBJ2-3; D ambiguous. Germline V lookup: CDR1 KGHSH, CDR2 LQKENI. This CDR3 spans 13 amino acids. V was clipped by 4 bases and J by 4 bases, with 9 bases between them. CDR3 bases: TGTGCCAGCTCACACACCGGGCCAGATACGCAGTATTTT. It encodes CASSHTGPDTQYF.

This clonotype has a count of ten or more. The CDR3 bases are TGTGCCAGCAGTGGACAGGGGGCGGGGAACACTGAAGCTTTCTTT. Amino acids: CASSGQGAGNTEAFF. The rearrangement uses TRBV2 and TRBJ1-1; TRBD1 matches 10 bases. The V gene's germline CDR1 is SNHLY and CDR2 FYNNEI. The V gene end was trimmed by 4 bases and the J gene end by 1 base; junction bases not matched to a gene: 3. The CDR3 consists of 15 residues.

The chain has TRBV29-1 and TRBJ1-1; D unclear. The germline V gene has CDR1 SQVTM and CDR2 ANQGSEA. The CDR3 loop spans 11 amino acids. Trimming shortened V by 4 bases and J by 5 bases, and 8 bases separated the two germline ends. The CDR3 DNA follows: TGCAGCGTTGGCCGTCGGACTGAAGCTTTCTTT. It is translated as CSVGRRTEAFF.

In this sample, this clonotype turned up a few times. The chain recombines TRBV11-2 with TRBJ2-1; TRBD2 is a possible D gene (6 bases). There are 13 residues in the CDR3. Germline CDR1 reads SGHAT; CDR2 reads FQNNGV. V was shortened by 5 bases and J by 15 bases, with 20 bases between the two germline ends. CDR3 coding DNA: TGTGCCAGCAGCCCAACTTACGGGGGAAGCACGTTCTTC. Its translation is CASSPTYGGSTFF.

There are a few counts of this clonotype. Here the CDR3 DNA reads TGTGCCTGGAAGACCGGGCCGAACACCGGGGAGCTGTTTTTT. Its protein product is CAWKTGPNTGELFF. V usage is TRBV30 and J usage is TRBJ2-2; D remains unclear. The CDR3 runs to 14 residues. CDR1 GTSNPN and CDR2 SVGIG come from the germline V gene (reference sequence). Trimming removed 4 bases at V and 0 bases at J, with 9 bases between.

This chain uses TRBV19 with TRBJ1-1; D uncertain. Per germline, CDR1 LNHDA and CDR2 SQIVND (reference sequence). V gave up 2 bases and J gave up 4 bases, with 11 bases separating them. The CDR3 consists of 14 residues. CDR3 bases: TGTGCCAGTAGTATAACCGCGGAGAGCACTGAAGCTTTCTTT. It yields the protein CASSITAESTEAFF.

This clonotype was seen more than once but under ten times. The CDR3 DNA reads TGTGCCAGCAGCCAAGGTGGCCTAGCGGGAGGAGGGAGGGAGACCCAGTACTTC. Its protein is CASSQGGLAGGGRETQYF. This chain uses TRBV3-1 with TRBJ2-5; 11 nucleotides align to TRBD2. With 1 base clipped from V and 5 bases from J, the junction kept 12 bases outside the gene matches. The CDR3 runs to 18 residues. Germline assignment: CDR1 LGHDT and CDR2 YNNKEL (reference sequence).

This clonotype was detected many times. The chain recombines TRBV20-1 with TRBJ1-2, with unresolved D. This CDR3 region has 12 residues. Between the trimmed V and J ends, which lost 0 bases and 5 bases, there was a span of 7 bases. Germline V gives CDR1 DFQATT, CDR2 SNEGSKA (reference sequence). The CDR3 is CSARDRSYGYTF. Written as DNA, the CDR3 is TGCAGTGCTAGAGACCGTTCTTATGGCTACACCTTC.

This rearrangement joins TRBV9 to TRBJ2-1, with D possibly being TRBD1 or TRBD2 (5 bases each). The CDR3 sequence is 15 residues long. CDR1 is SGDLS, CDR2 YYNGEE, per germline. Trimming left V 0 bases short and J 4 bases short, with 11 bases between. CDR3 region: CASSVERWGYNEQFF. The DNA of the CDR3 is TGTGCCAGCAGCGTAGAGCGATGGGGGTACAATGAGCAGTTCTTC.

V is TRBV20-1 and J is TRBJ2-7, with D possibly matching TRBD2 (5 bases). Germline lookup yields CDR1 DFQATT and CDR2 SNEGSKA (reference sequence). Trimming left V 6 bases short and J 1 base short, with 10 bases between. The CDR3 length is 12 residues. CDR3 protein: CSAAGRSYEQYF. CDR3 bases: TGCAGTGCCGCTGGGAGATCCTACGAGCAGTACTTC.

This clonotype came up many times. V usage is TRBV28 and J usage is TRBJ1-2; TRBD1 matches 9 bases. This CDR3 region has 14 residues. J lost 8 bases, V lost 3 bases, and 7 bases had no gene match. Germline V gene lookup returns CDR1 MDHEN and CDR2 SYDVKM. The CDR3 sequence: CASSFPQGAPGYTF. The DNA for the CDR3 is TGTGCCAGCAGTTTCCCACAGGGGGCGCCCGGCTACACCTTC.

The CDR3 bases are TGTGCCAGCAGCCCCCGGACACCTCAGGGGGAGCTGTTTTTT. As protein: CASSPRTPQGELFF. J is TRBJ2-2 and V is TRBV7-9, with D tentatively TRBD1 (5 bases). Germline-derived CDR1 and CDR2 are SEHNR and FQNEAQ (reference sequence). Trimming pared 5 bases from V and 8 bases from J, leaving 15 bases between. This CDR3 has 14 amino acids.

V and J are TRBV12-3 or TRBV12-4 and TRBJ1-5, with D uncertain. Trimming removed 7 bases from V and 6 bases from J, with 16 bases in between. This CDR3 has 14 residues. The DNA of the CDR3 is TGTGCCAGCACCCGAGAAGTGGAAGGTCAGCCCCAGCATTTT. This codes for CASTREVEGQPQHF.

V and J are TRBV20-1 and TRBJ1-1, with D possibly TRBD1 on 5 matching bases. This CDR3 is built from 12 residues. Germline lookup yields CDR1 DFQATT and CDR2 SNEGSKA (reference sequence). Trimming pared 0 bases from V and 5 bases from J, leaving 7 bases between. In nucleotides, the CDR3 is TGCAGTGCTAGAGAGCGGGGGACTGAAGCTTTCTTT. It encodes CSARERGTEAFF.